This T cell receptor (beta chain) was obtained from a study of OX40 agonist ivuxolimab in advanced cancers. Worth noting for this clone: Its cognate antigen is unknown.

Repertoires were generated with immunoSEQ multiplex PCR, while TCRdb's copy carries only in-frame clones and drops some. This table has 100,000 or so clones, around 90% appearing once. From germline, CDR1 is MNHNY and CDR2 SVGAGI (reference sequence). This CDR3 has 15 residues. Trimming left V 6 bases short and J 0 bases short, with 15 bases between. At baseline, cycle 4 day 1, and cycle 7 day 1, blood was sampled. Study findings and constraints: Low normalized T-cell clonal expansion was additionally recorded for some nonresponders. At 0.1 to 3.0 mg/kg, clonal expansion of CD4+ and CD8+ blood T cells had occurred by week 6.

The chain employs TRBV6-6 and TRBJ2-7; no clear D. The TCR sequence derives from an adult with an advanced solid tumor such as melanoma, head and neck, liver or kidney cancer. The input for sequencing was CD4+ or CD8+ T cells sorted from blood, taken in a trial of the OX40 agonist ivuxolimab. CDR3 region: CASSTGRRSSYEQYF. In nucleotides, the CDR3 is TGTGCCAGCAGCACCGGACGGCGAAGCTCCTACGAGCAGTACTTC.